These T cell receptor beta chains were read from a single sample in a study of beta chain features in type 1 diabetes. Sequencing used immunoSEQ multiplex PCR; TCRdb keeps in-frame clones, though not all of them. The sample consists of a few hundred thousand clones, 9% to 10% of them appearing once. The sample consisted of naive CD4+ T cells from blood. The receptors were gathered from a woman aged 18-35 years in good health. CDR3s include the opening cysteine and the closing phenylalanine or tryptophan. A D gene is named only where the DNA matches it firmly. Clone size is stated in some rows and not others, as once, few, many or a class when expanded.

clone_size: -; v_call: TRBV30; j_call: TRBJ2-1; d_call: -; cdr3_nt: TGTGCCTGGAGCCGTTCCGATGAGCAGTTCTTC; cdr3_aa: CAWSRSDEQFF
clone_size: few; v_call: TRBV7-8; j_call: TRBJ2-2; d_call: -; cdr3_nt: TGTGCCAGCAGCTTAGTACTAGCTGATAACGGGGAGCTGTTTTTT; cdr3_aa: CASSLVLADNGELFF
clone_size: few; v_call: TRBV25-1; j_call: TRBJ2-5; d_call: -; cdr3_nt: TGTGCCAGCAGTGAATCCGCCCTATGGACCCAGTACTTC; cdr3_aa: CASSESALWTQYF
clone_size: -; v_call: TRBV6-6; j_call: TRBJ2-2; d_call: -; cdr3_nt: TGTGCCAGCAGTTACCGCAGGGCCACCGCCGGGGAGCTGTTTTTT; cdr3_aa: CASSYRRATAGELFF
clone_size: few; v_call: TRBV5-4; j_call: TRBJ2-7; d_call: TRBD2; cdr3_nt: TGTGCCAGCAGCCCTTCGGGCGGGAGAATCTACGAGCAGTACTTC; cdr3_aa: CASSPSGGRIYEQYF
clone_size: -; v_call: TRBV6-6; j_call: TRBJ1-5; d_call: -; cdr3_nt: TGTGCCAGCAGATCCCGGGACATGGGGGCCCAGCATTTT; cdr3_aa: CASRSRDMGAQHF
clone_size: -; v_call: TRBV9; j_call: TRBJ1-2; d_call: -; cdr3_nt: TGTGCCAGCAGCCCCAGTGAGGTTGACTATGGCTACACCTTC; cdr3_aa: CASSPSEVDYGYTF
clone_size: -; v_call: TRBV7-8; j_call: TRBJ2-2; d_call: -; cdr3_nt: TGTGCCAGCAGCTTAGCGGCGGGCGGGGAGCTGTTTTTT; cdr3_aa: CASSLAAGGELFF
clone_size: few; v_call: TRBV18; j_call: TRBJ2-1; d_call: TRBD2; cdr3_nt: TGTGCCAGCTCATCGCAGGCGGGACTAGCGGGTCGGAGTGAGCAGTTCTTC; cdr3_aa: CASSSQAGLAGRSEQFF
clone_size: -; v_call: TRBV5-6; j_call: TRBJ1-5; d_call: TRBD1; cdr3_nt: TGTGCCAGCACCACATGGGGACAGGTCGGTCAGCCCCAGCATTTT; cdr3_aa: CASTTWGQVGQPQHF
clone_size: -; v_call: TRBV5-1; j_call: TRBJ1-6; d_call: TRBD1; cdr3_nt: TGCGCCAGCACCCCGGGGGACAGGGATGGTTCACCCCTCCACTTT; cdr3_aa: CASTPGDRDGSPLHF
clone_size: -; v_call: TRBV6-1; j_call: TRBJ2-5; d_call: -; cdr3_nt: TGTGCCAGCAGCCCGTATGGGGGGTTCTCCCAGTACTTC; cdr3_aa: CASSPYGGFSQYF
clone_size: few; v_call: TRBV9; j_call: TRBJ2-1; d_call: TRBD2; cdr3_nt: TGTGCCAGCAGCGTAGGGGGGGGCTCCTACAATGAGCAGTTCTTC; cdr3_aa: CASSVGGGSYNEQFF
clone_size: many; v_call: TRBV30; j_call: TRBJ1-1; d_call: -; cdr3_nt: TGTGCCTGGACCAGCCAGGTGAACACTGAAGCTTTCTTT; cdr3_aa: CAWTSQVNTEAFF
clone_size: -; v_call: TRBV10-3; j_call: TRBJ1-2; d_call: -; cdr3_nt: TGTGCCATCAGTCAGGGGCTCAACTATGGCTACACCTTC; cdr3_aa: CAISQGLNYGYTF
clone_size: -; v_call: TRBV5-1; j_call: TRBJ2-3; d_call: TRBD2; cdr3_nt: TGCGCCAGCAGCTTGACAGGGGGAAGCGGGGGGGCCGCAGATACGCAGTATTTT; cdr3_aa: CASSLTGGSGGAADTQYF
clone_size: -; v_call: TRBV9; j_call: TRBJ2-2; d_call: -; cdr3_nt: TGTGCCAGCAGCGCTCGGACAGCCGCGAACACCGGGGAGCTGTTTTTT; cdr3_aa: CASSARTAANTGELFF
clone_size: -; v_call: TRBV10-3; j_call: TRBJ2-5; d_call: -; cdr3_nt: TGTGCCATCAGTTCGGCTATCGGGGAGACCCAGTACTTC; cdr3_aa: CAISSAIGETQYF
clone_size: -; v_call: TRBV4-1; j_call: TRBJ2-1; d_call: -; cdr3_nt: TGCGCCAGCAGCCTCACCTCGGGACTGCTCTACAATGAGCAGTTCTTC; cdr3_aa: CASSLTSGLLYNEQFF
clone_size: many; v_call: TRBV7-9; j_call: TRBJ2-1; d_call: -; cdr3_nt: TGTGCCAGCAGCTGGACAGAATACAATGAGCAGTTCTTC; cdr3_aa: CASSWTEYNEQFF
clone_size: -; v_call: TRBV30; j_call: TRBJ2-3; d_call: TRBD1; cdr3_nt: TGTGCCTGGAGTGTTTCCCCCGGGACAGGGGGCGCGACTTTT; cdr3_aa: CAWSVSPGTGGATF
clone_size: -; v_call: TRBV29-1; j_call: TRBJ2-1; d_call: TRBD2; cdr3_nt: TGCAGCGTTCGGAGAACTAGCGGGAGCGGAAATGAGCAGTTCTTC; cdr3_aa: CSVRRTSGSGNEQFF
clone_size: few; v_call: TRBV18; j_call: TRBJ2-3; d_call: -; cdr3_nt: TGTGCCAGCTCACCGGGGGGGGCCGGAACAGATACGCAGTATTTT; cdr3_aa: CASSPGGAGTDTQYF
clone_size: -; v_call: TRBV19; j_call: TRBJ1-5; d_call: -; cdr3_nt: TGTGCCAGTAGTATAGGCGGGGCCTGGGGCAATCAGCCCCAGCATTTT; cdr3_aa: CASSIGGAWGNQPQHF
clone_size: -; v_call: TRBV5-4; j_call: TRBJ2-3; d_call: -; cdr3_nt: TGTGCCAGCAGCCCTGCGGCGTTGGGCACAGATACGCAGTATTTT; cdr3_aa: CASSPAALGTDTQYF
clone_size: few; v_call: TRBV11-2; j_call: TRBJ1-2; d_call: TRBD1; cdr3_nt: TGTGCCAGCAGCTCCGGACAGGGGTCCTATGGCTACACCTTC; cdr3_aa: CASSSGQGSYGYTF
clone_size: -; v_call: TRBV28; j_call: TRBJ1-2; d_call: -; cdr3_nt: TGTGCCAGCAGTTCTCTTAACTATGGCTACACCTTC; cdr3_aa: CASSSLNYGYTF
clone_size: -; v_call: TRBV6-5; j_call: TRBJ1-1; d_call: TRBD1; cdr3_nt: TGTGCCAGCAGTAGACAGGGGGGCCTTACTGAAGCTTTCTTT; cdr3_aa: CASSRQGGLTEAFF
clone_size: -; v_call: TRBV7-6; j_call: TRBJ2-7; d_call: TRBD2; cdr3_nt: TGTGCCAGCAGCTTAGGTCGTGGCGGGAGGACAACCTACGAGCAGTACTTC; cdr3_aa: CASSLGRGGRTTYEQYF
clone_size: -; v_call: TRBV5-1; j_call: TRBJ2-1; d_call: TRBD1; cdr3_nt: TGCGCCAGCAGCGTCGGGACAGGGGCGTACAATGAGCAGTTCTTC; cdr3_aa: CASSVGTGAYNEQFF
clone_size: few; v_call: TRBV10-3; j_call: TRBJ2-6; d_call: -; cdr3_nt: TGTGCCATCCGGCAGGGTGGTCTCTCTGGGGCCAACGTCCTGACTTTC; cdr3_aa: CAIRQGGLSGANVLTF
clone_size: -; v_call: TRBV5-1; j_call: TRBJ2-5; d_call: TRBD2; cdr3_nt: TGCGCCAGCAGCCCGGGACTAGCGGCTCAAGAGACCCAGTACTTC; cdr3_aa: CASSPGLAAQETQYF
clone_size: few; v_call: TRBV14; j_call: TRBJ2-4; d_call: TRBD2; cdr3_nt: TGTGCCAGCAGCCATGCGGGACTACCCAAAAACATTCAGTACTTC; cdr3_aa: CASSHAGLPKNIQYF
clone_size: -; v_call: TRBV27; j_call: TRBJ1-1; d_call: TRBD1; cdr3_nt: TGTGCCAGCAGTCCACTGGACAGGAGCGAAGCTTTCTTT; cdr3_aa: CASSPLDRSEAFF
clone_size: -; v_call: TRBV5-4; j_call: TRBJ2-1; d_call: TRBD1; cdr3_nt: TGTGCCAGCAGCATGGACGCCGGGACAGGGAACAATGAGCAGTTCTTC; cdr3_aa: CASSMDAGTGNNEQFF
clone_size: few; v_call: TRBV11-3; j_call: TRBJ2-2; d_call: -; cdr3_nt: TGTGCCAGCAGCTTCTTCAGCGACACCGGGGAGCTGTTTTTT; cdr3_aa: CASSFFSDTGELFF
clone_size: few; v_call: TRBV2; j_call: TRBJ2-1; d_call: -; cdr3_nt: TGTGCCAGCAGTGATCCGTGGCGGGGCCACAATGAGCAGTTCTTC; cdr3_aa: CASSDPWRGHNEQFF
clone_size: -; v_call: TRBV27; j_call: TRBJ1-2; d_call: -; cdr3_nt: TGTGCCAGCAGTCCACGAGCGGGCAACTATGGCTACACCTTC; cdr3_aa: CASSPRAGNYGYTF
clone_size: -; v_call: TRBV27; j_call: TRBJ1-2; d_call: TRBD1; cdr3_nt: TGTGCCAGCAGAACCAACAGGGGGTTCTTTATGGGCTACACCTTC; cdr3_aa: CASRTNRGFFMGYTF
clone_size: few; v_call: TRBV5-4; j_call: TRBJ1-2; d_call: -; cdr3_nt: TGTGCCAGCAGCAGGACCGGGGTCCTCTATGGCTACACCTTC; cdr3_aa: CASSRTGVLYGYTF
clone_size: -; v_call: TRBV30; j_call: TRBJ2-7; d_call: TRBD1; cdr3_nt: TGTGCCTGGAGCCGGGACAGTACGCGCTACGATCAGTACTTC; cdr3_aa: CAWSRDSTRYDQYF
clone_size: -; v_call: TRBV2; j_call: TRBJ2-1; d_call: TRBD2; cdr3_nt: TGTGCCAGCAGTTCGGGACTAGCGGGGGAATACAATGAGCAGTTCTTC; cdr3_aa: CASSSGLAGEYNEQFF
clone_size: -; v_call: TRBV18; j_call: TRBJ2-1; d_call: -; cdr3_nt: TGTGCCAGCTCACCAATAGCGGCCACATTTATGCATGAGCAGTTCTTC; cdr3_aa: CASSPIAATFMHEQFF
clone_size: -; v_call: TRBV19; j_call: TRBJ2-7; d_call: TRBD2; cdr3_nt: TGTGCCAGTAGTTCGACTAGCGGGAGCTACGAGCAGTACTTC; cdr3_aa: CASSSTSGSYEQYF